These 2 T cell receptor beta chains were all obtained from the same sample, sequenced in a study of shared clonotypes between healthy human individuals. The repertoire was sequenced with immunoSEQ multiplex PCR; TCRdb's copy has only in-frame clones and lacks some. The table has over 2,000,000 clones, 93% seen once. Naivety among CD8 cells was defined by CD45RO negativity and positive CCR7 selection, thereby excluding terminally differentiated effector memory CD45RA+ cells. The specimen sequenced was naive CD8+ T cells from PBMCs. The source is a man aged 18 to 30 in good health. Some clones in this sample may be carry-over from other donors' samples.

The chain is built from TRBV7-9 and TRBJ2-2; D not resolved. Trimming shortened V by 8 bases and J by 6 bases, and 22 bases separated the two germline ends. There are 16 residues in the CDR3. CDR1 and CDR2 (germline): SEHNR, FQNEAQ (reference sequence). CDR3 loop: CASPPRFPGEAGELFF. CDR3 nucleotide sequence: TGTGCCAGCCCCCCGCGGTTCCCGGGTGAGGCCGGGGAGCTGTTTTTT.

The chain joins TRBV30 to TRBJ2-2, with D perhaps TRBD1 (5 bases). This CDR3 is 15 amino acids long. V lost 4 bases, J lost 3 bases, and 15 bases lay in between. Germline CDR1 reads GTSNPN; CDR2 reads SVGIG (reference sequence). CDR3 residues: CAWIGARAYTGELFF. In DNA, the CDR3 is TGTGCCTGGATTGGGGCCCGAGCGTACACCGGGGAGCTGTTTTTT.